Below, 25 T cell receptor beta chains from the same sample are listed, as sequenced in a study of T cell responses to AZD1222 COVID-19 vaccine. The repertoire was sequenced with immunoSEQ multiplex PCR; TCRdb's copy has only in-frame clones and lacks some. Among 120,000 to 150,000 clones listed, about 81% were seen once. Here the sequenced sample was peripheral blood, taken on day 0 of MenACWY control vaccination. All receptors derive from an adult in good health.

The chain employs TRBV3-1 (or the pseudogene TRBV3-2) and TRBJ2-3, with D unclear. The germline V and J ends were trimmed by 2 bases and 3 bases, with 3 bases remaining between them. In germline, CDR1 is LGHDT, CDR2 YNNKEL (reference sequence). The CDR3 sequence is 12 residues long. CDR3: CASSQLTDTQYF. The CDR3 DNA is TGTGCCAGCAGCCAACTTACAGATACGCAGTATTTT.

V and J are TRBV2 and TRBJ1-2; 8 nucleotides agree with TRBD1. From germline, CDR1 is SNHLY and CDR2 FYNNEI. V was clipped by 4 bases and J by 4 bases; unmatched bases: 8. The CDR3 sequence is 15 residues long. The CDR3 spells CASSGGQAPLYGYTF. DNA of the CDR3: TGTGCCAGCAGTGGGGGACAGGCTCCCCTCTATGGCTACACCTTC.

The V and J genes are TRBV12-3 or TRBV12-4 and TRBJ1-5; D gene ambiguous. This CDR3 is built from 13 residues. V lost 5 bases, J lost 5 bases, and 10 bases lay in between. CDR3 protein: CASSARTDQPQHF. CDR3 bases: TGTGCCAGCAGTGCCAGGACCGATCAGCCCCAGCATTTT.

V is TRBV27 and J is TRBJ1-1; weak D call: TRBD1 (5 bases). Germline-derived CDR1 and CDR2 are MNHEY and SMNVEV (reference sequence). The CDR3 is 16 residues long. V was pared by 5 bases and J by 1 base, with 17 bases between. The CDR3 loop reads CASSPFLGGANTEAFF. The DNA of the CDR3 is TGTGCCAGCAGTCCCTTTCTCGGGGGTGCGAACACTGAAGCTTTCTTT.

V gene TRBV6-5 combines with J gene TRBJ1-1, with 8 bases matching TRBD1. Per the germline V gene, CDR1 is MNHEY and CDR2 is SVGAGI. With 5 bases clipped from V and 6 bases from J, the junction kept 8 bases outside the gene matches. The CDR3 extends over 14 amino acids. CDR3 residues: CASSLQGALAEAFF. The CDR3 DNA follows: TGTGCCAGCAGTCTTCAGGGGGCGCTGGCTGAAGCTTTCTTT.

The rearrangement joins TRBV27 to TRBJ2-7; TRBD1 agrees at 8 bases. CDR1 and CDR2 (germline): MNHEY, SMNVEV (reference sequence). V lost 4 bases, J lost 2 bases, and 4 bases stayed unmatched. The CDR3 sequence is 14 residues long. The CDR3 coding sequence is TGTGCCAGCAGTTCGGACAGGGAGGCCTACGAGCAGTACTTC. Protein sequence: CASSSDREAYEQYF.

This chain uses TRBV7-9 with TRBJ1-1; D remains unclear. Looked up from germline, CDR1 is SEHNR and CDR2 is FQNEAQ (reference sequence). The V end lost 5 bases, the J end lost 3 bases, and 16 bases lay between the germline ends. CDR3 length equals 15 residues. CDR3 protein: CASSHPAARHTEAFF. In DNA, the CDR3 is TGTGCCAGCAGCCACCCGGCGGCCAGGCACACTGAAGCTTTCTTT.

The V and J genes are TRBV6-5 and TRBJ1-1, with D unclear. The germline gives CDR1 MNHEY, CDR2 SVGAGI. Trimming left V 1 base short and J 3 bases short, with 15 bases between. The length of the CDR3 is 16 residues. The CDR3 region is CASSYYEAARDTEAFF. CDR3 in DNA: TGTGCCAGCAGTTACTACGAAGCCGCCCGGGACACTGAAGCTTTCTTT.

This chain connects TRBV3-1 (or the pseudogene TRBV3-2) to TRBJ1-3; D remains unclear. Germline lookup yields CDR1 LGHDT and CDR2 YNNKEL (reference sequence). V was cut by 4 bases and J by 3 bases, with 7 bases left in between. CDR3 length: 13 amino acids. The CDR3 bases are TGTGCCAGCAGCCTCTCGCGTGGAAACACCATATATTTT. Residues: CASSLSRGNTIYF.

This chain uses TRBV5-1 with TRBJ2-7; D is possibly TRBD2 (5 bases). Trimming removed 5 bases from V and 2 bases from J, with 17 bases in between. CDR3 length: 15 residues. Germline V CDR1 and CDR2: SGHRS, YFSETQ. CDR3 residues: CASRVLQDSAYEQYF. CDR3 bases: TGCGCCAGCAGGGTGCTCCAGGACTCAGCCTACGAGCAGTACTTC.

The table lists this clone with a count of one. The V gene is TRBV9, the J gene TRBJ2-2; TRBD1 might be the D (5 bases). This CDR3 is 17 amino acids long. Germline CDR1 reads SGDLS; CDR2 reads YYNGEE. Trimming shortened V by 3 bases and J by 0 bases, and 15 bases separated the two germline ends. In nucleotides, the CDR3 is TGTGCCAGCAGCGCTCAAGACAGAATCGCGAACACCGGGGAGCTGTTTTTT. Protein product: CASSAQDRIANTGELFF.

The CDR3 reads CATRTRSDTGELFF. The CDR3 DNA reads TGTGCCACCCGGACAAGGTCGGACACCGGGGAGCTGTTTTTT. The V call is TRBV3-1 (or the pseudogene TRBV3-2), the J call TRBJ2-2, with a tentative D call TRBD1 (5 bases). In germline, CDR1 is LGHDT, CDR2 YNNKEL (reference sequence). V lost 10 bases and J lost 3, with 15 bases in between. There are 14 residues in the CDR3.

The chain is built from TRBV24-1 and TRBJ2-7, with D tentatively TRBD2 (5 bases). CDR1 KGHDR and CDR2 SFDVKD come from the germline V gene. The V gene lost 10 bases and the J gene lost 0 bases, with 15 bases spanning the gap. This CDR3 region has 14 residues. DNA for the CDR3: TGTGCCACTTACAGTCTAGGGAGCTCCTACGAGCAGTACTTC. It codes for CATYSLGSSYEQYF.

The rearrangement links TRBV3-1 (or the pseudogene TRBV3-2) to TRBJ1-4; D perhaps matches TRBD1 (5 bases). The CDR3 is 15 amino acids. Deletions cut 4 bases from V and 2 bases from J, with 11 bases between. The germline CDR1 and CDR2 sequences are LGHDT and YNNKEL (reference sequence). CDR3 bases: TGTGCCAGCAGCCGCAGGCGGGGGACTAATGAAAAACTGTTTTTT. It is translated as CASSRRRGTNEKLFF.

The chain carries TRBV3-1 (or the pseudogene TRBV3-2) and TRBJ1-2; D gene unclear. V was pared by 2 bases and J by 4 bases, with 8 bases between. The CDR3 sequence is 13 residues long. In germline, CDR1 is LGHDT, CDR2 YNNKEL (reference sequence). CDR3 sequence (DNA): TGTGCCAGCAGCCAAAGCCTTATCTATGGCTACACCTTC. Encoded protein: CASSQSLIYGYTF.

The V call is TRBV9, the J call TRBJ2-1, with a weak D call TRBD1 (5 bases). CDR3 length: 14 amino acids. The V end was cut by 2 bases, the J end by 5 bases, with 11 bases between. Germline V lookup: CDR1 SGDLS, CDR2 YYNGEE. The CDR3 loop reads CASSVLTVDNEQFF. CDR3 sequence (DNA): TGTGCCAGCAGCGTTTTGACAGTAGACAATGAGCAGTTCTTC.

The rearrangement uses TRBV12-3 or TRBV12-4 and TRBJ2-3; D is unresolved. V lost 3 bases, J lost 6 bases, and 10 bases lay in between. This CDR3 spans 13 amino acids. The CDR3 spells CASSFNMWDTQYF. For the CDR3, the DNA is TGTGCCAGCAGTTTTAATATGTGGGATACGCAGTATTTT.

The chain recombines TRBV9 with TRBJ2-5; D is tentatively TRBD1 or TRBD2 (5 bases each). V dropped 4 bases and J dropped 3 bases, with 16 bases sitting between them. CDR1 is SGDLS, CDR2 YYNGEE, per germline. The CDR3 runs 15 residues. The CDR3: CASSLPGTAKETQYF. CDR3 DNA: TGTGCCAGCAGCCTTCCCGGGACGGCCAAAGAGACCCAGTACTTC.

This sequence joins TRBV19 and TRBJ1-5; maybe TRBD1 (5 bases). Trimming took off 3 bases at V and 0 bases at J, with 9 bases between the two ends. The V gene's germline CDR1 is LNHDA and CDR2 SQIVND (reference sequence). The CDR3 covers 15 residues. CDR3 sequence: CASSIRDLSNQPQHF. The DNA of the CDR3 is TGTGCCAGTAGTATTCGGGACCTTAGCAATCAGCCCCAGCATTTT.

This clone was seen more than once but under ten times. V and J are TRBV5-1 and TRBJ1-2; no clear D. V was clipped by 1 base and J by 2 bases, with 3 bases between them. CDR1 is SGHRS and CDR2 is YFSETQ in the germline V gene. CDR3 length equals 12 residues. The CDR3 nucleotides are TGCGCCAGCAGCTTGACCAACTATGGCTACACCTTC. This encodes CASSLTNYGYTF. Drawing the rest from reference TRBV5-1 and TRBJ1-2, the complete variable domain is KAGVTQTPRYLIKTRGQQVTLSCSPISGHRSVSWYQQTPGQGLQFLFEYFSETQRNKGNFPGRFSGRQFSNSRSEMNVSTLELGDSALYLCASSLTNYGYTFGSGTRLTVV.

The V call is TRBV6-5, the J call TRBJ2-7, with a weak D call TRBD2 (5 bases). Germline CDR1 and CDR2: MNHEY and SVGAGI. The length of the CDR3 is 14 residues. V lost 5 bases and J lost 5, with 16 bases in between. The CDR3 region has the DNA TGTGCCAGCAGTCATCGGGATTTTGGCGACGAGCAGTACTTC. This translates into CASSHRDFGDEQYF.

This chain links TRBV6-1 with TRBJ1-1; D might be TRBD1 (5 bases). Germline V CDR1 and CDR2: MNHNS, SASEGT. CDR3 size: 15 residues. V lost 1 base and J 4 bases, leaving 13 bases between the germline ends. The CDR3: CASSEDGGRSTEAFF. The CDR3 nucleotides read TGTGCCAGCAGTGAAGATGGGGGAAGGAGCACTGAAGCTTTCTTT.

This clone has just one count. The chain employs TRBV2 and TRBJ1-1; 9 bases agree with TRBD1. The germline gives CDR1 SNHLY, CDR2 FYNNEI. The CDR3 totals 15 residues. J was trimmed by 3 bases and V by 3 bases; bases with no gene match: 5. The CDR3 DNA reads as TGTGCCAGCAGTGACGGACAGGGGTTGGACACTGAAGCTTTCTTT. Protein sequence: CASSDGQGLDTEAFF.

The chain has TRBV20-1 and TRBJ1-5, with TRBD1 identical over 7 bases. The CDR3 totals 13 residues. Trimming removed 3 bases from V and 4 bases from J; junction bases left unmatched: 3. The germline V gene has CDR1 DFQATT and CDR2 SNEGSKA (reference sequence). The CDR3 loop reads CSASRDSNQPQHF. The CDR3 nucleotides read TGCAGTGCTAGTAGGGACAGTAATCAGCCCCAGCATTTT.

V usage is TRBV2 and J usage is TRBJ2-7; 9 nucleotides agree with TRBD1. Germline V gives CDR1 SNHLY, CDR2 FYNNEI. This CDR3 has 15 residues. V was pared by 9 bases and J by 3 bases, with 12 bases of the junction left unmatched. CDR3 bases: TGTGCCAGTTCTATTGCGGGACAGGGAGTCTACGAGCAGTACTTC. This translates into CASSIAGQGVYEQYF.